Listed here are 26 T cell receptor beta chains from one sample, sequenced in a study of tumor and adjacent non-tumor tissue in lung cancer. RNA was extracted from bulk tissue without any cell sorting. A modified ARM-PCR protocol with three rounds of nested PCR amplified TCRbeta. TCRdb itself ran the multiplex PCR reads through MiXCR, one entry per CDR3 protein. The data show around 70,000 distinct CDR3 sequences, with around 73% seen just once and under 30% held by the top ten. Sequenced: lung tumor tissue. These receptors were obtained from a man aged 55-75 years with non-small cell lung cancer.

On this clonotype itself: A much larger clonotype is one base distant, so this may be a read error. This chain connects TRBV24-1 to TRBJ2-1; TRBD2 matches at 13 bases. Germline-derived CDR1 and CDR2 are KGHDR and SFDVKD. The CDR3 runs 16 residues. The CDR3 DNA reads TGTACCACCAGTGATGTCGGGACTAGCGGGAAAAATGAGCAGTTCTTC. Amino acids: CTTSDVGTSGKNEQFF.

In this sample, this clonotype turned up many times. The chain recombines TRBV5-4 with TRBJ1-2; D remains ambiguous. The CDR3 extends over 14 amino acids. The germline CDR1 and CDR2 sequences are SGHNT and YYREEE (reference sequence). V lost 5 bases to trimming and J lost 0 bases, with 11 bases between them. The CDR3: CASRHDRSNYGYTF. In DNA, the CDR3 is TGTGCCAGCAGGCACGACCGGTCTAACTATGGCTACACCTTC.

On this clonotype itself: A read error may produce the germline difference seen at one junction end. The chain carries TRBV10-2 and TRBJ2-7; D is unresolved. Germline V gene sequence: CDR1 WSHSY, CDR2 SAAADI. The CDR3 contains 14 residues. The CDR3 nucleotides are TGCTCCAGCAGTGAGTCGCATAGCCAATACGAGCAGTACTTC. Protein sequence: CSSSESHSQYEQYF.

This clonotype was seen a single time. The CDR3 loop reads CCVPGGSGQNIQYF. CDR3 bases: TGCTGTGTTCCAGGCGGGTCGGGACAAAACATTCAGTACTTC. The J gene is TRBJ2-4, the V gene TRBV20-1; the D call may be TRBD1 or TRBD2 (5 bases each). Germline V gene lookup returns CDR1 DFQATT and CDR2 SNEGSKA (reference sequence). The CDR3 length is 14 residues.

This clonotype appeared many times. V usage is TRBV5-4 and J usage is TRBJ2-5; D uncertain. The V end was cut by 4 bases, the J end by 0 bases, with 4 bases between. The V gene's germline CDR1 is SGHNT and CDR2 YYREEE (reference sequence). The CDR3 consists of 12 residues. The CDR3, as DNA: TGTGCCAGCAGCCGTTACCAAGAGACCCAGTACTTC. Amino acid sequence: CASSRYQETQYF. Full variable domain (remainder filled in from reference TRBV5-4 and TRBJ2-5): ETGVTQSPTHLIKTRGQQVTLRCSSQSGHNTVSWYQQALGQGPQFIFQYYREEENGRGNFPPRFSGLQFPNYSSELNVNALELDDSALYLCASSRYQETQYFGPGTRLLVL.

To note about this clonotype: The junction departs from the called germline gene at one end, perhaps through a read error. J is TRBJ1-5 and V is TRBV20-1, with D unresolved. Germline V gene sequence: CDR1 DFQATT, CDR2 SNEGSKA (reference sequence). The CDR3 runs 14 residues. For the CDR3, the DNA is TGCAGTGCTTGTCGGACTAATAGCAATCAGCCACAGCATTTT. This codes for CSACRTNSNQPQHF.

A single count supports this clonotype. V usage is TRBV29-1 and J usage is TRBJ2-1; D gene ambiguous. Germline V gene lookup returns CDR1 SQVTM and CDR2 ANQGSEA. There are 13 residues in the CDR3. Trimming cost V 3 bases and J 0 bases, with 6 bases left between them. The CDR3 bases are TGCAGCGTTGAGCATAGCTCCTACAATGAGCAGTTCTTC. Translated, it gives CSVEHSSYNEQFF.

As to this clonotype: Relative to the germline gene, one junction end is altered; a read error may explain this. CDR3 nucleotide sequence: TGTGCCAGCAGCTTAGACCATGGGGGCCGCTACAAGCAGTATTTC. This sequence encodes CASSLDHGGRYKQYF. J is TRBJ2-7 and V is TRBV11-1; D is possibly TRBD1 (6 bases). This CDR3 is 15 amino acids long. The V gene's germline CDR1 is SGHAT and CDR2 FQDESV (reference sequence).

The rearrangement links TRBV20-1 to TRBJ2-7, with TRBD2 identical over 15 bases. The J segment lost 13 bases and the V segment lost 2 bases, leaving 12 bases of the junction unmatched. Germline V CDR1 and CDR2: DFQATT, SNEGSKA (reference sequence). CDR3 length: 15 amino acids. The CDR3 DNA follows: TGCAGTGCTAGAAAAGGACTAGCGGGAGGGCGAGGGCAATACTTC. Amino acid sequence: CSARKGLAGGRGQYF.

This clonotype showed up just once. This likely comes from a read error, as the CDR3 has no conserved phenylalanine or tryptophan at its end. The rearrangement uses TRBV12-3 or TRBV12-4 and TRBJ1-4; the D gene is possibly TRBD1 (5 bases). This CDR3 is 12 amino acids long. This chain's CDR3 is CASSSGPEKLFY. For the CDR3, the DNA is TGTGCCAGTAGTTCGGGGCCTGAAAAACTGTTTTAT.

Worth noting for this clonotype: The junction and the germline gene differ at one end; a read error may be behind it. CDR3 sequence: CTSNRGVGTEAFF. Here the CDR3 DNA reads TGTACCAGCAATCGAGGCGTAGGCACTGAAGCTTTCTTT. J is TRBJ1-1 and V is TRBV12-3 or TRBV12-4; D gene ambiguous. CDR3 length equals 13 residues.

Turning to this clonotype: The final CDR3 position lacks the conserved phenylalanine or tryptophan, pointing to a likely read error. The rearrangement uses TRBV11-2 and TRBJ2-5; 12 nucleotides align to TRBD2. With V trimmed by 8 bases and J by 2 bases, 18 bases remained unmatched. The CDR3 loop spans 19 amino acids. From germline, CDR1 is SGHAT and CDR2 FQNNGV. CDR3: CASGGWNWTSGERQETQYL. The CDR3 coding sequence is TGTGCCAGCGGAGGTTGGAACTGGACTAGCGGGGAAAGACAAGAGACCCAGTACTTG.

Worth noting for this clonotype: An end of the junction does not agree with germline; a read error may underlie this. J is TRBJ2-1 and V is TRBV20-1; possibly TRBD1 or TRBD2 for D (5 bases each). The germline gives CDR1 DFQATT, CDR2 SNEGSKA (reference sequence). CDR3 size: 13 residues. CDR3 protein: CSATGPLPKVQLF. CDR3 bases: TGCAGTGCCACGGGACCACTTCCTAAGGTGCAGCTCTTC.

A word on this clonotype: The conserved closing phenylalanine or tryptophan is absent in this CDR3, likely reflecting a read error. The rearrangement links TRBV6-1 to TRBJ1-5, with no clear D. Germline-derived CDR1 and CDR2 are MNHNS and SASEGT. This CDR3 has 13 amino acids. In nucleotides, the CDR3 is TGTGCGAGCAGTGTAGAGCAGAATCAGCCCCAGCATATT. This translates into CASSVEQNQPQHI.

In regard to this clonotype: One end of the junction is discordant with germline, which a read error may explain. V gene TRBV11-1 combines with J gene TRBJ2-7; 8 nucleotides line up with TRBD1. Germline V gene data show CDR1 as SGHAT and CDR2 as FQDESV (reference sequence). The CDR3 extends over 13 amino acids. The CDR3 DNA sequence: TGTGCCAGCAGTCCCGGGACAGGCTACGTGCAGTATTTC. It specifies CASSPGTGYVQYF.

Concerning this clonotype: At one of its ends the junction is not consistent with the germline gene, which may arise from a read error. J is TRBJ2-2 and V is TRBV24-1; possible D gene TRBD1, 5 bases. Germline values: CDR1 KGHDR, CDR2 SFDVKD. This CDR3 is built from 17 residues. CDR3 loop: CASSDSDDDSRSGELFF. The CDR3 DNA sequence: TGTGCCAGCAGTGACTCCGATGACGACAGCCGATCCGGGGAGCTGTTTTTT.

CDR3 residues: CSVAAEGTGPNVLTF. The CDR3 DNA reads as TGCAGCGTTGCAGCGGAAGGTACTGGACCCAACGTCCTGACTTTC. The chain is built from TRBV29-1 and TRBJ2-6; the D gene is possibly TRBD2 (5 bases). Germline V lookup: CDR1 SQVTM, CDR2 ANQGSEA. The V end lost 4 bases, the J end lost 8 bases, and 18 bases lay between the germline ends. This CDR3 is built from 15 residues.

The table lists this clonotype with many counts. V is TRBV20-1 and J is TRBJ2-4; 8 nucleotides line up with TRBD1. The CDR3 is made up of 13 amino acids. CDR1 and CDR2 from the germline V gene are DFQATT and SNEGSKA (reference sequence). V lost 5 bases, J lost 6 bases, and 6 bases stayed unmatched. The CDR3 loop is CSAPGQGGNIQYF. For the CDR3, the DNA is TGCAGTGCTCCCGGACAGGGAGGAAACATTCAGTACTTC.

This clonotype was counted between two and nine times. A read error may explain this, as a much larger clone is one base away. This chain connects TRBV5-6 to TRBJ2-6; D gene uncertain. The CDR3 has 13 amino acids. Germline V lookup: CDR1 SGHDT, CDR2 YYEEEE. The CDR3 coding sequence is TGTGTCAGTCTTAGCTCTGGGGCCAACGTCCTGACTTTC. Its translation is CVSLSSGANVLTF.

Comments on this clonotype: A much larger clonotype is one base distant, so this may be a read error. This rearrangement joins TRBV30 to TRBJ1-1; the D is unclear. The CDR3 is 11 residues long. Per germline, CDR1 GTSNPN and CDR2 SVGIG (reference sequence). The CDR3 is CVWSVVTEAFF. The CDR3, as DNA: TGTGTCTGGAGCGTTGTAACTGAAGCTTTCTTT.

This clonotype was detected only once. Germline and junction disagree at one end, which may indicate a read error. This CDR3 reads CASSHIEREQGDTRYF. The CDR3, as DNA: TGTGCCAGCAGCCATATCGAGCGGGAGCAGGGAGATACGCGGTATTTT. V usage is TRBV5-4 and J usage is TRBJ2-3; TRBD2 aligns across 8 bases. The CDR3 is made up of 16 amino acids. Looked up from germline, CDR1 is SGHNT and CDR2 is YYREEE (reference sequence).

The DNA of the CDR3 is TGCGCCAGCAGCACCGGTGGGGGCTACACCTTC. Translation gives CASSTGGGYTF. The rearrangement joins TRBV5-1 to TRBJ1-2, with D uncertain. V was trimmed by 4 bases and J by 8 bases, leaving 9 bases between them. CDR1 is SGHRS, CDR2 YFSETQ, per germline. The CDR3 contains 11 residues.

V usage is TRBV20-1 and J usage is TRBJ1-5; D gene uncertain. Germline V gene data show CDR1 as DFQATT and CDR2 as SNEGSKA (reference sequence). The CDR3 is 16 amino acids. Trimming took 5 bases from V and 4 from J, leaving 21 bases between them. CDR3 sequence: CSAFNQICDSNQPQHF. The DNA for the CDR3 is TGCAGTGCTTTTAACCAGATATGTGATAGTAATCAGCCCCAGCATTTT.

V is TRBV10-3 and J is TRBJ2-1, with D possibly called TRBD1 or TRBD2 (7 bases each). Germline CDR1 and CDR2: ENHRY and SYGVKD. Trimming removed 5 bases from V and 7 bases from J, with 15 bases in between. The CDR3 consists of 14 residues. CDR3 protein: CAISYGQGGNEQFF. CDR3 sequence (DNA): TGTGCCATCAGTTACGGTCAGGGGGGGAATGAGCAGTTCTTC.

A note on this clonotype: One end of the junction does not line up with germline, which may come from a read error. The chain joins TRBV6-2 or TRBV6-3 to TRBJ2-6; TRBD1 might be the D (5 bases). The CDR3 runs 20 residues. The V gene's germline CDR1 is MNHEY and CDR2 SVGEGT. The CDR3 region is CASSYLRIGAFFSGANVLNF. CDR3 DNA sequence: TGTGCCAGTAGTTACTTAAGGATAGGGGCCTTTTTCTCTGGGGCCAACGTCCTGAATTTC.

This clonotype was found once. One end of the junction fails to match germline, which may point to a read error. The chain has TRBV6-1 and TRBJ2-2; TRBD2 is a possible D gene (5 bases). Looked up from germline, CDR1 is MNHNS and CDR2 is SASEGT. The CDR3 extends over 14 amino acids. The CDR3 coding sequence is TGTGCCAGCAGTGAAGTAACTAGAGCTGGGGAGATGTTTTTT. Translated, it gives CASSEVTRAGEMFF.